This entry describes one T cell receptor beta chain. Its antigen remains unidentified. Treatment here: oral pan-JAK inhibitor, 5-10 mg twice daily. This sample is part of a study of CD8+ T cells in alopecia areata. Study results and caveats: Tofacitinib delivered significant drops in scalp clonality and in expanded CD8+ clones among the top 100.

RNA extraction was followed by reverse transcription into cDNA, which acted as the sequencing template. Using immunoSEQ multiplex PCR, the repertoire was profiled, and TCRdb retains in-frame clones only, with some absent. This table holds about 210,000 clones, approximately 72% found once. The germline V gene has CDR1 ENHRY and CDR2 SYGVKD. V lost 8 bases and J lost 6; bases outside the gene matches: 4. The CDR3 covers 11 residues. The source of this sequence is a human donor with alopecia areata. The source was CD4+ T cells sorted from blood, collected at week 44, from a patient treated with tofacitinib. The rearrangement uses TRBV10-3 and TRBJ2-7, with 7 positions matching TRBD2. The CDR3 region is CAIARGSEQYF. The CDR3, as DNA: TGTGCCATCGCGCGGGGGAGCGAGCAGTACTTC.